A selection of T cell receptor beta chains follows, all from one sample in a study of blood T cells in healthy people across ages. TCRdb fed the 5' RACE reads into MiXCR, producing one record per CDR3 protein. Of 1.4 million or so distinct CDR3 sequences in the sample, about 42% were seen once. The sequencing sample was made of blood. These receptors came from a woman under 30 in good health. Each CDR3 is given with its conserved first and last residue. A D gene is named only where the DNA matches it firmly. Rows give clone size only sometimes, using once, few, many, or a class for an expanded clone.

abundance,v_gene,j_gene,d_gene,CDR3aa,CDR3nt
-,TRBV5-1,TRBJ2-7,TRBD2,CASSTSSGVSYEQYF,TGCGCCAGCAGCACATCTAGCGGGGTCTCCTACGAGCAGTACTTC
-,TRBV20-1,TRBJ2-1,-,CSARGDSINEQFF,TGCAGTGCTAGAGGGGACTCTATCAATGAGCAGTTCTTC
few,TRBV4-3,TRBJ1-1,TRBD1,CASSQDLGQGNAFF,TGCGCCAGCAGCCAAGATCTTGGACAGGGAAATGCTTTCTTT
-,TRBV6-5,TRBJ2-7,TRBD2,CACSGTSASYEQYF,TGTGCCTGCTCCGGGACTAGCGCCTCCTACGAGCAGTACTTC
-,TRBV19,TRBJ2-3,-,CASSIVGATDTQYF,TGTGCCAGTAGTATAGTGGGGGCCACAGATACGCAGTATTTT
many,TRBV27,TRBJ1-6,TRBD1,CASSPTGIITLSPLHF,TGTGCCAGCAGTCCGACAGGGATTATTACCCTTTCACCCCTCCACTTT
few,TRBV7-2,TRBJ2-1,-,CASSLERREQFF,TGTGCCAGCAGCTTAGAAAGGCGGGAGCAGTTCTTC
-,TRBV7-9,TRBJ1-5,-,CASSSMTGGTQPQHF,TGTGCCAGCAGCTCGATGACAGGAGGAACTCAGCCCCAGCATTTT
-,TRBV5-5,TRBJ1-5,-,CASSPEGGSNQPQHF,TGTGCCAGCAGCCCCGAAGGGGGGAGCAATCAGCCCCAGCATTTT
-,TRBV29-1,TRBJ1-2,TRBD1,CSVDGTDRGGYTF,TGCAGCGTGGACGGGACAGATAGGGGTGGCTACACCTTC
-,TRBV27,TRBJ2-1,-,CASSLRGASSYNEQFF,TGTGCCAGCAGTTTAAGGGGGGCCTCCTCCTACAATGAGCAGTTCTTC
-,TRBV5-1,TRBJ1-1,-,CASSLGPYGGTEAFF,TGCGCCAGCAGCTTGGGCCCCTACGGTGGCACTGAAGCTTTCTTT
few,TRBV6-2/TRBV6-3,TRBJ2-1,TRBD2,CASSYSAGGPWNEQFF,TGTGCCAGCAGTTATTCTGCGGGAGGGCCGTGGAATGAGCAGTTCTTC
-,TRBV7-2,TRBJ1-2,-,CASSLAQEGRPRINGYTF,TGTGCCAGCAGCTTAGCGCAAGAGGGGCGCCCACGGATTAATGGCTACACCTTC
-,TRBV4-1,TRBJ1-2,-,CASSQVGPRGYTF,TGCGCCAGCAGCCAGGTGGGCCCGAGGGGCTACACCTTC
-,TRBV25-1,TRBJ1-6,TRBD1,CASSGRQGPNSPLHF,TGTGCCAGCAGTGGGAGACAGGGTCCTAATTCACCCCTCCACTTT
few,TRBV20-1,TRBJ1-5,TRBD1,CSARDPDRGNQPQHF,TGCAGTGCTAGAGATCCGGACAGGGGCAATCAGCCCCAGCATTTT
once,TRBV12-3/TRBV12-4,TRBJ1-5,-,CASTWTESNRPQHF,TGTGCCAGCACCTGGACAGAAAGCAATCGGCCCCAGCATTTT
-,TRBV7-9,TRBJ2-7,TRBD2,CASSSLAGFEQYF,TGTGCCAGCAGCTCACTAGCGGGGTTCGAGCAGTACTTC
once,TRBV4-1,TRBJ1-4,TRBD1,CASSQADRDNEKLFF,TGCGCCAGCAGCCAAGCCGACAGGGATAATGAAAAACTGTTTTTT
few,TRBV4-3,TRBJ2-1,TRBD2,CASSQEITGLNNEQFF,TGCGCCAGCAGCCAAGAAATAACGGGACTAAACAATGAGCAGTTCTTC
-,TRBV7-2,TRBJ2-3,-,CASSLFTVLTDTQYF,TGTGCCAGCAGCTTATTTACGGTACTCACAGATACGCAGTATTTT
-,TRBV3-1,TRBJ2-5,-,CASSPAPLGETQYF,TGTGCCAGCAGCCCGGCCCCCCTGGGAGAGACCCAGTACTTC
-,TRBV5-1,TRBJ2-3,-,CASSFGVPADTQYF,TGCGCCAGCAGCTTTGGGGTACCGGCAGATACGCAGTATTTT
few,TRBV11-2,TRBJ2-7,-,CASSLEAGTEQYF,TGTGCCAGCAGCTTAGAAGCAGGGACCGAGCAGTACTTC
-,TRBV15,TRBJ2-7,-,CATSGGSERTKKYNEQYF,TGTGCCACCAGCGGTGGAAGTGAGAGGACTAAGAAATACAATGAGCAGTACTTC
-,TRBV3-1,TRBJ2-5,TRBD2,CASSLTSGRGQETQYF,TGTGCCAGCAGCCTAACTAGCGGGAGAGGGCAAGAGACCCAGTACTTC
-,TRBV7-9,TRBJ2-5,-,CASSPPGGGQETQYF,TGTGCCAGCAGCCCCCCCGGCGGCGGCCAAGAGACCCAGTACTTC
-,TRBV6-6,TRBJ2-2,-,CASRLVQINTGELFF,TGTGCCAGCCGACTAGTGCAAATAAACACCGGGGAGCTGTTTTTT
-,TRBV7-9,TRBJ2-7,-,CASSLSPAPDEQYF,TGTGCCAGCAGCTTAAGCCCGGCTCCAGACGAGCAGTACTTC
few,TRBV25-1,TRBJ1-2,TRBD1,CASSGTRGTANYGYTF,TGTGCCAGCAGTGGCACCAGGGGGACGGCTAACTATGGCTACACCTTC
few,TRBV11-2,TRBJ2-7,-,CASSSGTPQYF,TGTGCCAGCAGCTCCGGGACCCCTCAGTACTTC
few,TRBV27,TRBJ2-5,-,CASSLGGDSLRETQYF,TGTGCCAGCAGTTTAGGCGGGGACTCCCTTAGAGAGACCCAGTACTTC
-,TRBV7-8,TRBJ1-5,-,CASSLVVVAPQHF,TGTGCCAGCAGCTTAGTAGTAGTGGCGCCGCAGCATTTT
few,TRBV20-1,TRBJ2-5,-,CSGESGLHGETQYF,TGCAGTGGTGAATCGGGACTCCATGGGGAGACCCAGTACTTC
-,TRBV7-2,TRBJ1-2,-,CASSLSPASDYGYTF,TGTGCCAGCAGCTTAAGTCCAGCCTCTGACTATGGCTACACCTTC
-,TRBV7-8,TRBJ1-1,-,CASSLRWGPENTEAFF,TGTGCCAGCAGTTTAAGGTGGGGGCCGGAGAACACTGAAGCTTTCTTT
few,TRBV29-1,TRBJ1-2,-,CSVLGRPGYTF,TGCAGCGTGTTAGGTCGACCCGGCTACACCTTC
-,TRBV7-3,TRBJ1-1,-,CASSLLGRVDTEAFF,TGTGCCAGCAGCTTATTGGGGAGGGTGGACACTGAAGCTTTCTTT
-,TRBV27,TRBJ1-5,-,CASKVTGGYQPQHF,TGTGCCAGCAAAGTGACTGGGGGCTATCAGCCCCAGCATTTT
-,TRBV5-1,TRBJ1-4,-,CASSLGEVEKLFF,TGCGCCAGCAGCTTGGGAGAGGTCGAAAAACTGTTTTTT
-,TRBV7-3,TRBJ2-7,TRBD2,CASSLVAGGPPSEQYF,TGTGCCAGCAGCCTCGTAGCGGGAGGGCCTCCTTCCGAGCAGTACTTC
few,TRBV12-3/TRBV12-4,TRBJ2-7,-,CASSFEGILAANEQYF,TGTGCCAGCAGTTTTGAGGGCATTCTCGCGGCCAATGAGCAGTACTTC
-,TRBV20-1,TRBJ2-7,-,CSARVAGTYNEQYF,TGCAGTGCTAGAGTGGCAGGGACTTACAATGAGCAGTACTTC
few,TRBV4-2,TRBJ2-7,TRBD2,CASSQEATSAYEQYF,TGTGCCAGCAGCCAAGAGGCGACTAGCGCTTACGAGCAGTACTTC
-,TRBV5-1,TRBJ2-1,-,CASSLGASVSNEQFF,TGCGCCAGCAGCTTGGGGGCTAGCGTGTCCAATGAGCAGTTCTTC
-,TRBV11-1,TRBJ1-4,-,CASSKGHNEKLFF,TGTGCCAGCAGCAAGGGACATAATGAAAAACTGTTTTTT
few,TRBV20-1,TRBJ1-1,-,CSAAQDRNTEAFF,TGCAGTGCTGCCCAGGACAGGAACACTGAAGCTTTCTTT
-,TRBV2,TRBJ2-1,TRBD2,CASSASISGLAGYDEQFF,TGTGCCAGCAGTGCCTCAATTTCGGGACTAGCGGGGTATGATGAGCAGTTCTTC
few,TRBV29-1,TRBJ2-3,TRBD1,CSVWARDRGDTQYF,TGCAGCGTGTGGGCCCGGGACAGGGGGGATACGCAGTATTTT
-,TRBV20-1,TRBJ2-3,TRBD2,CSAPATGGEQYF,TGCAGTGCTCCAGCAACGGGAGGGGAGCAGTATTTT
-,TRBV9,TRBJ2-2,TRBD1,CASSVESQGVVGELFF,TGTGCCAGCAGCGTAGAGTCCCAGGGGGTTGTCGGGGAGCTGTTTTTT
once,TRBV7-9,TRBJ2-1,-,CASSPGDSLGEQFF,TGTGCCAGCAGCCCCGGGGACTCCCTGGGTGAGCAGTTCTTC
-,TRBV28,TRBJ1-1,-,CASTSGGAGTEAFF,TGTGCCAGCACCTCTGGGGGCGCGGGCACTGAAGCTTTCTTT
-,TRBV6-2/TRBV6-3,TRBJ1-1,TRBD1,CASRPATGGMNTEAFF,TGTGCCAGCAGACCGGCGACAGGGGGAATGAACACTGAAGCTTTCTTT
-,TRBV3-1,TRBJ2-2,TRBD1,CASRDRKVGELFF,TGTGCCAGCAGGGACAGGAAGGTCGGGGAGCTGTTTTTT
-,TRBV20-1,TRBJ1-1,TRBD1,CSARDKDRGNTEAFF,TGCAGTGCTCGAGACAAAGACAGGGGAAACACTGAAGCTTTCTTT
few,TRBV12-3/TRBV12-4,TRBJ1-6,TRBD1,CASSRDSGFNSPLHF,TGTGCCAGCAGTCGGGACAGTGGGTTTAATTCACCCCTCCACTTT
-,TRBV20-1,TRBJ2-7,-,CSASAPVPSYEQYF,TGCAGTGCTAGCGCTCCGGTTCCCTCCTACGAGCAGTACTTC